This paragraph covers one T cell receptor beta chain sequence. The CDR3 runs to 13 residues. The V end lost 4 bases, the J end lost 2 bases, and 9 bases lay between the germline ends. The germline CDR1 and CDR2 sequences are GTSNPN and SVGIG (reference sequence). The data stem from a study of cytomegalovirus exposure and HLA in healthy donors. 13 Jbeta primers and 60 Vbeta primers were used for the PCR. This table comes from immunoSEQ multiplex PCR, and its TCRdb copy is limited to in-frame clones, with some not included. The sample includes fewer than 150,000 clones, about 80% seen only once; the top ten take about 2.2%.

Specimen: PBMCs. This TCR was sampled from a man aged 25 to 45 in good health and CMV-seronegative. This chain uses TRBV30 with TRBJ2-1, with unresolved D. The CDR3 DNA reads as TGTGCCTGGACCGACACCACCTACAATGAGCAGTTCTTC. It codes for CAWTDTTYNEQFF.